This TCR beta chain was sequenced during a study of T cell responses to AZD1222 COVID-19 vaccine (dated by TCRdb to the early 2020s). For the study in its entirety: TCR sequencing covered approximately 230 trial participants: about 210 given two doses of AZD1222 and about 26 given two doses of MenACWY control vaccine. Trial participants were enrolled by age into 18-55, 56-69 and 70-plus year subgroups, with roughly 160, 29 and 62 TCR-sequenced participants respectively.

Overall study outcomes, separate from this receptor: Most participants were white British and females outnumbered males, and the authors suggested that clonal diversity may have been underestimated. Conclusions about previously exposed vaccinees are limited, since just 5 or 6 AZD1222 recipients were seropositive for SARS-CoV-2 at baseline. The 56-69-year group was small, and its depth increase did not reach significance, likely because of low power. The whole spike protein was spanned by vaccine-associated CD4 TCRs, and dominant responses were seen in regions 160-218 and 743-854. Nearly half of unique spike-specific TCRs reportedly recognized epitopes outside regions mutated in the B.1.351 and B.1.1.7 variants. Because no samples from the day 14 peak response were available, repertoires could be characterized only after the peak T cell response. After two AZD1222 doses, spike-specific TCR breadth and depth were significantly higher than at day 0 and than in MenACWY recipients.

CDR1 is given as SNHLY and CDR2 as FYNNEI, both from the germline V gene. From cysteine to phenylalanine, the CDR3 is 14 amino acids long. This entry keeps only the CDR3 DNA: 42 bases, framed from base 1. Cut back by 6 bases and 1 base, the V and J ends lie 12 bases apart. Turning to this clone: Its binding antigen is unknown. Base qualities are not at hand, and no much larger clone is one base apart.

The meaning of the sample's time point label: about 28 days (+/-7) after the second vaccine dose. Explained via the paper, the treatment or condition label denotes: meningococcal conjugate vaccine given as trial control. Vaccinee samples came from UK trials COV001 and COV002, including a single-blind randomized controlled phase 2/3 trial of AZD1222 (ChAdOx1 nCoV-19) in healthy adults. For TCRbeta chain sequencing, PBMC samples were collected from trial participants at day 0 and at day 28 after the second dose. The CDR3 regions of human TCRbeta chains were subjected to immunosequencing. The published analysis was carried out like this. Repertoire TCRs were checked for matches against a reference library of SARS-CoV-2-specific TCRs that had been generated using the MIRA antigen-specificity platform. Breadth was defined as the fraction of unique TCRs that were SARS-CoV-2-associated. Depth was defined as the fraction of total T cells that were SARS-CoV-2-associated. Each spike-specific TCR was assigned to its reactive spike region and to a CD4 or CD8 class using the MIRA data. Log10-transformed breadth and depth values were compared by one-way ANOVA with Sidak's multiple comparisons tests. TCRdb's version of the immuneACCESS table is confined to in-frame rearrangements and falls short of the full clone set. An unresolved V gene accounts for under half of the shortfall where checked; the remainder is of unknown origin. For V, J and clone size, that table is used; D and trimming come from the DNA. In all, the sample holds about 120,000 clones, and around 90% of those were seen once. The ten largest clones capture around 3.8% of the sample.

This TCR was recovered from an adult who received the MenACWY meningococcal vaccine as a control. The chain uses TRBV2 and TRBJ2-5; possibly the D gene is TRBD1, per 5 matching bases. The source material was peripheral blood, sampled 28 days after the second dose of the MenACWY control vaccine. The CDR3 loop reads CASSLTVTQETQYF. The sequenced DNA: TGTGCCAGCAGCCTGACAGTGACCCAAGAGACCCAGTACTTC.